This T cell receptor beta chain was recovered during a study of radiotherapy plus CTLA-4 blockade in lung cancer. Study as a whole: Objective responses were seen in around 20% of patients, disease control in 25% to 35%.

Findings of the study overall: Once radiotherapy plus ipilimumab had been given, TCR clones derived from tumor expanded in blood. Best predicting response, reportedly, were early blood T cell clone dynamics, with interferon-beta.

J was trimmed by 0 bases and V by 6 bases; bases with no gene match: 10. The CDR3 is 16 residues long. Looked up from germline, CDR1 is KGHSH and CDR2 is LQKENI. Here immunoSEQ multiplex PCR was the method, and the copy in TCRdb shows in-frame clones only, minus some. The data show 80,000 or so clones, with 78% seen just once and 4% held by the top ten. Note on this clone: Its specificity is unknown.

The receptor was isolated from a human donor with non-small cell lung cancer who had a partial response to radiotherapy plus ipilimumab. Some clones in this sample may be carry-over from other donors' samples. J is TRBJ1-1 and V is TRBV18, with TRBD1 identical over 7 bases. Sequencing used peripheral blood, obtained from a patient treated with radiotherapy plus ipilimumab. The CDR3 DNA follows: TGTGCCAGCTCCCGACAGGGCGGAGGCTTGAACACTGAAGCTTTCTTT. Its translation: CASSRQGGGLNTEAFF.